The text below deals with one TCR beta chain. Germline CDR1 is SQVTM and CDR2 is ANQGSEA. V was clipped by 3 bases and J by 0 bases, with 8 bases between them. There are 13 residues in the CDR3. This entry belongs to a study of cytomegalovirus exposure and HLA in healthy donors. Use of 60 Vbeta and 13 Jbeta primers characterized the PCR. The table came from immunoSEQ multiplex PCR; TCRdb's copy has only in-frame clones and leaves some out. The sample contains about 160,000 clones, just under 80% of which appear only once. This chain connects TRBV29-1 to TRBJ1-1; D may be TRBD1 (6 bases). Sequencing input: PBMCs. The clonotype was recovered from a woman aged 45-65 years in good health and CMV-seropositive. CDR3 nucleotides: TGCAGCGTTGACAGGGGTATGAACACTGAAGCTTTCTTT. It is translated as CSVDRGMNTEAFF.